The present TCR beta chain was sequenced within a study of shared clonotypes between healthy human individuals. Study-level results: Lower generation probabilities were found for non-shared clonotypes than for those shared by all four donors. Expectations were that clonotype sharing among donors would be affected by sequencing depth.

Germline CDR1 and CDR2: LGHNA and YSLEER. The CDR3 has 17 amino acids. J gave up 4 bases and V 1 base, and 10 bases lay outside the gene matches. Profiling relied on immunoSEQ multiplex PCR, and the TCRdb table lists in-frame clones only, not all of them. Altogether over a million clones are present, 70% to 80% being singletons, with the ten largest covering under 0.65%. On this clone: Its antigen is not known.

The sequence came from a man between 18 and 35 years old in good health. Some clones in this sample may be carry-over from other donors' samples. Sample: memory CD4+ T cells from PBMCs. Documented subset: CD45RA-negative fraction. J is TRBJ2-3 and V is TRBV4-3; 8 bases align to TRBD2. In nucleotides, the CDR3 is TGCGCCAGCAGCCAAGTACCCCCGGGAGGGGGGGCAGATACGCAGTATTTT. This gives the protein CASSQVPPGGGADTQYF.